This TCR beta chain emerged from a study of molecular identifiers for immune sequencing clone quantification. MiXCR, run by TCRdb on the PCR reads, gives a single entry per CDR3 protein. Found here are approximately 97,000 distinct CDR3 sequences, less than 25% of them singletons; the top ten hold roughly 1%. The CDR3 has 13 amino acids. Germline values: CDR1 GTSNPN, CDR2 SVGIG (reference sequence). V dropped 2 bases and J dropped 6; count of bases not matched to a gene: 6. Sequencing was carried out using naive CD8+ T cells from blood, with Jurkat cell RNA spiked in. The subset denotes: FACS-sorted CD8+CD4-CCR7+CD45RA+ naive T cells. The sequence came from a human donor in good health. Some libraries in this study had Jurkat cell RNA spiked in. J is TRBJ1-1 and V is TRBV30; 7 bases line up with TRBD1. CDR3 in amino acids: CAWSYTGAAEAFF. DNA of the CDR3: TGTGCCTGGAGTTACACAGGGGCGGCTGAAGCTTTCTTT.